This TCR beta chain was identified in a study of T cells in Graves' hyperthyroidism and ophthalmopathy. What was amplified from RNA transcripts were TCR beta CDR3 regions. A first-round RT-PCR of the TCR CDR3 used the HTBI primer set. TCRdb re-derived calls from the multiplex PCR reads in MiXCR, one entry per CDR3 protein. The table includes under 550,000 distinct CDR3 sequences, about an eighth detected once. The germline CDR1 and CDR2 sequences are KGHSH and LQKENI. The CDR3 loop spans 12 amino acids. Unmatched junction bases numbered 1, after V lost 3 bases and J lost 8 bases. This clonotype was counted ten times or more.

The chain carries TRBV18 and TRBJ2-1; 7 bases align to TRBD2. The source material was blood. The sequence was collected from a woman aged 18-35 years with Graves' hyperthyroidism. CDR3 DNA: TGTGCCAGCTCACCGGGGGGGGATGAGCAGTTCTTC. Translating gives CASSPGGDEQFF.